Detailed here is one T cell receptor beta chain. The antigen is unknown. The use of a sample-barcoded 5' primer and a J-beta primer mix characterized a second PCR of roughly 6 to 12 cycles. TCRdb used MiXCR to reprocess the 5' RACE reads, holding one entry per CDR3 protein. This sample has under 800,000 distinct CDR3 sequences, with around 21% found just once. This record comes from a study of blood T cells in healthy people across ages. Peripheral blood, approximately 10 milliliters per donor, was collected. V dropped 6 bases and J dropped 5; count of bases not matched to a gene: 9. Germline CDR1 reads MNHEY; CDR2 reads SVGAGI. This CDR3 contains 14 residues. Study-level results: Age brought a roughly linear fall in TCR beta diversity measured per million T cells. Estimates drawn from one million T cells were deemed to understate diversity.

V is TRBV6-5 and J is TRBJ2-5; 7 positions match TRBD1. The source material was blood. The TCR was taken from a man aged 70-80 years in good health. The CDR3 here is CASSWGQSSETQYF. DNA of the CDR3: TGTGCCAGCAGCTGGGGACAGTCTTCCGAGACCCAGTACTTC.